This TCR beta chain derives from a study of cytomegalovirus exposure and HLA in healthy donors. For the study at large: Earlier, some 170 million T cells were analyzed, and some 120 million unique TCR beta sequences were found among them.

13 Jbeta primers and 60 Vbeta primers were used for the PCR. Libraries were prepared by immunoSEQ multiplex PCR; TCRdb keeps only in-frame clonotypes and omits some of them. The sample lists 200,000 to 250,000 clones, roughly 84% occurring once. This clone was counted at least ten times. Its antigen remains unknown. General study findings and limits: Sequencing likely generated an artifact that appeared as a cluster of highly shared sequence variants.

Trimming cost V 1 base and J 4 bases; bases outside gene matches: 3. The CDR3 runs 15 residues. Germline assignment: CDR1 SGHDN and CDR2 FVKESK. V gene TRBV14 combines with J gene TRBJ2-7; 11 bases agree with TRBD1. The receptor comes from a girl aged 10-17 years in good health and CMV-seronegative. Specimen: PBMCs. This chain's CDR3 is CASSQGGTGGYEQYF. CDR3 bases: TGTGCCAGCAGCCAAGGAGGGACAGGGGGTTACGAGCAGTACTTC.